The T cell receptor beta chain described here comes from a study of spatial heterogeneity in lung cancer. The study's findings and limits: Tracking of tumor mutation counts was seen in expanded intratumoral alpha and beta TCR counts.

The CDR3 has 15 amino acids. With 5 bases removed from V and 5 bases from J, the gap between germline ends came to 19 bases. CDR1 and CDR2 (germline): MNHEY, SMNVEV (reference sequence). All TCR cDNA molecules were individually tagged with a unique molecular identifier. MiXCR was run by TCRdb on the 5' RACE reads, yielding one entry per CDR3 protein. The sample lists over 5,500 distinct CDR3 sequences, roughly 2.9% occurring once. This clonotype is categorized as medium-sized. Its antigen is not known. The time point here: sample taken at primary tumor resection. Samples were obtained from roughly 65 donors, all untreated early-stage non-small cell lung cancer patients. Whole RNA came from tumor, nontumor lung or frozen PBMC and was sequenced without being sorted.

Sequenced material: lung tumor tissue, taken at surgery. The sequence was obtained from a male donor with early-stage non-small cell lung cancer. The genes are TRBV27 and TRBJ2-7; a possible D gene is TRBD1 (7 bases). The CDR3 DNA sequence: TGTGCCAGCAGTCCCCACCAGGGGGGTGCGGACGAGCAGTACTTC. This sequence encodes CASSPHQGGADEQYF.